This T cell receptor (beta chain) was recorded in a study of HIV-infected patients and healthy controls. Study-level background: CD4 counts in most of the 16 patients increased modestly yet significantly but stayed below normal.

This clonotype was picked up a small number of times. What it recognizes is unknown. A much larger clone is a single base away; this may be a read error. The study's findings and limits: Healthy controls carried many MAIT alpha-chain CDR3s, while HIV+ repertoires had few.

The repertoire came from unfractionated whole blood and reflected all unsorted peripheral T cells. Enrolled donors were untreated HIV-infected adults about to begin antiretroviral therapy. Trimming removed 7 bases from V and 6 bases from J, with 18 bases in between. The germline gives CDR1 SQVTM, CDR2 ANQGSEA. This CDR3 spans 13 amino acids. cDNA was made from around 0.45 ug RNA using alpha and beta constant primers. Using multiplexing indices, alpha and beta chain libraries were generated apart by chain-specific third strand synthesis. A single primer pair per chain amplified all rearrangements, with per-molecule barcodes. TCRdb itself ran the 5' RACE reads through MiXCR, one entry per CDR3 protein. The data contain over 9,000 distinct CDR3 sequences, around 8.2% of them seen just once; the ten biggest clones take up 30% to 35%.

The chain combines TRBV29-1 with TRBJ1-2; D remains ambiguous. This sequence was found in an adult with HIV infection. The donor label of this sample is uncertain. Specimen: blood, collected before antiretroviral therapy. CDR3 protein: CSAERVRYDGYTF. CDR3 nucleotides: TGCAGCGCCGAGAGGGTTCGGTACGATGGCTACACCTTC.